These 15 T cell receptor beta chains were all obtained from the same sample, sequenced in a study of T cell changes during pregnancy in multiple sclerosis (dated by TCRdb to the late 2010s). The library was generated by the immunoSEQ multiplex PCR assay. Drawn from immuneACCESS, this table holds only the in-frame rearrangements with V and J called that TCRdb kept. Clones are partly lost; checked studies trace under half to an unresolved V gene and leave the rest unexplained. This sample is represented by about 75,000 clones; about 93% of them were singletons. About 0.45% of the sample is in the top ten clones. Source: CD4+ T cells from peripheral blood mononuclear cells, taken before pregnancy. These receptors all come from a female donor with multiple sclerosis, enrolled in a pregnancy study.

The chain couples TRBV5-1 to TRBJ2-7, with D possibly being TRBD2 (6 bases). CDR3 length equals 14 residues. Germline-derived CDR1 and CDR2 are SGHRS and YFSETQ. V lost 0 bases, J lost 2 bases, and 9 bases lay in between. Here the CDR3 DNA reads TGCGCCAGCAGCTTGGTGCCGGGGGCCTACGAGCAGTACTTC. Its protein product is CASSLVPGAYEQYF. The full variable domain, with the rest looked up from reference TRBV5-1 and TRBJ2-7, is KAGVTQTPRYLIKTRGQQVTLSCSPISGHRSVSWYQQTPGQGLQFLFEYFSETQRNKGNFPGRFSGRQFSNSRSEMNVSTLELGDSALYLCASSLVPGAYEQYFGPGTRLTVT.

This chain links TRBV6-5 with TRBJ2-7; a possible D gene is TRBD1 (5 bases). Deletions cut 8 bases from V and 11 bases from J, with 13 bases between. This CDR3 contains 10 residues. Germline V gene sequence: CDR1 MNHEY, CDR2 SVGAGI. CDR3 sequence reads: CASGNWGKYF. CDR3 sequence (DNA): TGTGCCAGCGGGAATTGGGGCAAGTACTTC.

This clone was seen only once. This CDR3 is CASSVARGIKETQYF. The CDR3 nucleotides are TGTGCCAGCAGCGTAGCCAGGGGAATTAAAGAGACCCAGTACTTC. The chain carries TRBV9 and TRBJ2-5; possible D gene TRBD1, 6 bases. Trimming left V 0 bases short and J 3 bases short, with 12 bases between. The germline CDR1 and CDR2 sequences are SGDLS and YYNGEE. The CDR3 totals 15 residues.

The CDR3 DNA sequence: TGTGCCAGCTTCAGGACAGGGAGCACCGGGGAGCTGTTTTTT. Translation gives CASFRTGSTGELFF. The chain links TRBV28 to TRBJ2-2, with 8 nucleotides matching TRBD1. With 8 bases clipped from V and 4 bases from J, the junction kept 6 bases outside the gene matches. Per germline, CDR1 MDHEN and CDR2 SYDVKM. This CDR3 spans 14 amino acids.

The sample holds a few counts of this clone. The rearrangement links TRBV19 to TRBJ2-1; 11 nucleotides line up with TRBD2. J was trimmed by 3 bases and V by 4 bases; bases with no gene match: 5. The germline V gene encodes CDR1 LNHDA and CDR2 SQIVND (reference sequence). The CDR3 length is 16 residues. The CDR3 nucleotides read TGTGCCAGTAGTACCCCTAGCGGGAGGTTCTACAATGAGCAGTTCTTC. It is translated as CASSTPSGRFYNEQFF.

The gene calls are TRBV5-5 and TRBJ2-7; D remains ambiguous. The CDR3 is 11 amino acids. Germline CDR1 reads SGHKS; CDR2 reads YYEKEE (reference sequence). The V gene lost 2 bases and the J gene lost 3 bases, with 3 bases spanning the gap. The CDR3 DNA reads as TGTGCCAGCAGCTTCCTCTACGAGCAGTACTTC. Residues: CASSFLYEQYF.

The CDR3 loop reads CASSPVTGPPGELFF. CDR3 nucleotides: TGTGCCAGCTCACCGGTAACAGGGCCCCCCGGGGAGCTGTTTTTT. This chain links TRBV18 with TRBJ2-2; possible D gene TRBD1, 6 bases. The V gene lost 3 bases and the J gene lost 6 bases, with 14 bases spanning the gap. The CDR3 loop spans 15 amino acids. The germline gives CDR1 KGHSH, CDR2 LQKENI.

This chain connects TRBV7-2 to TRBJ2-3; the D is unclear. Germline V lookup: CDR1 SGHTA, CDR2 FQGNSA. This CDR3 region has 14 residues. V gave up 2 bases and J gave up 6 bases, with 12 bases separating them. The chain's CDR3 is CASSLLLSVDTQYF. CDR3 coding DNA: TGTGCCAGCAGCTTATTATTGTCCGTTGATACGCAGTATTTT. The full variable domain, completed using reference TRBV7-2 and TRBJ2-3, is GAGVSQSPSNKVTEKGKDVELRCDPISGHTALYWYRQSLGQGLEFLIYFQGNSAPDKSGLPSDRFSAERTGGSVSTLTIQRTQQEDSAVYLCASSLLLSVDTQYFGPGTRLTVL.

This chain joins TRBV4-1 and TRBJ1-2; D is unresolved. The CDR3 totals 16 residues. Germline CDR1 reads MGHRA; CDR2 reads YSYEKL. Trimming pared 1 base from V and 4 bases from J, leaving 16 bases between. The CDR3 DNA is TGCGCCAGCAGCCAAGGTTTTAAAGAGGTCTCCTATGGCTACACCTTC. Translating it yields CASSQGFKEVSYGYTF.

V and J are TRBV5-1 and TRBJ1-2; no firm D call. Germline-derived CDR1 and CDR2 are SGHRS and YFSETQ. The V gene lost 0 bases and the J gene lost 8 bases, with 11 bases spanning the gap. The CDR3 totals 13 residues. Written as DNA, the CDR3 is TGCGCCAGCAGCTTGGTGGGTACGCGGGGCTACACCTTC. This gives the protein CASSLVGTRGYTF.

The V and J genes are TRBV27 and TRBJ2-7; tentative D call: TRBD2 (6 bases). V was pared by 6 bases and J by 5 bases, with 23 bases between. CDR1 is MNHEY and CDR2 is SMNVEV in the germline V gene (reference sequence). The CDR3 sequence is 16 residues long. The CDR3 coding sequence is TGTGCCAGCAGAGAACTAGCCATCCCTCCCGGCAACGAGCAGTACTTC. Translated, it gives CASRELAIPPGNEQYF.

V and J are TRBV28 and TRBJ2-7, with D tentatively TRBD1 (5 bases). The germline V and J ends were trimmed by 2 bases and 0 bases, with 17 bases remaining between them. CDR3 length equals 17 residues. From germline, CDR1 is MDHEN and CDR2 SYDVKM. The CDR3 here is CASSLSGRVGSSYEQYF. The CDR3 bases are TGTGCCAGCAGTTTAAGTGGCAGGGTAGGAAGCTCCTACGAGCAGTACTTC.

CDR3 in DNA: TGCGCCAGCAGTCCTCCGAGGGTGAACACTGAAGCTTTCTTT. Its translation: CASSPPRVNTEAFF. The chain joins TRBV5-1 to TRBJ1-1; D call uncertain. The CDR3 is 14 residues long. The germline V and J ends were trimmed by 5 bases and 0 bases, with 11 bases remaining between them. Per germline, CDR1 SGHRS and CDR2 YFSETQ.

The chain links TRBV30 to TRBJ2-3; 8 bases fit TRBD1. J was trimmed by 4 bases and V by 8 bases; bases with no gene match: 5. The CDR3 is made up of 12 amino acids. CDR1 and CDR2 from the germline V gene are GTSNPN and SVGIG (reference sequence). The CDR3 nucleotides read TGTGCCCTGCAGGGGGCGGCAGATACGCAGTATTTT. Protein: CALQGAADTQYF.

The CDR3 nucleotides are TGCGCCAGCAGCTTGGGTCCAGGGCCCCCCATGGGCACCGGGGAGCTGTTTTTT. Amino acid sequence: CASSLGPGPPMGTGELFF. The V gene is TRBV5-1, the J gene TRBJ2-2; a possible D gene is TRBD1 (5 bases). The germline V and J ends were trimmed by 0 bases and 4 bases, with 19 bases remaining between them. CDR3 length: 18 amino acids. Germline V gene sequence: CDR1 SGHRS, CDR2 YFSETQ.